The 7 T cell receptor beta chains given below trace back to one sample, sequenced in a study of T cell responses to AZD1222 COVID-19 vaccine. The repertoire was sequenced with immunoSEQ multiplex PCR; TCRdb's copy has only in-frame clones and lacks some. Of 95,000 to 150,000 clones in the sample, approximately 89% are singletons; the top ten hold 4.4%. This sample comprised peripheral blood, obtained 28 days after the second AZD1222 dose. These receptors all stem from an adult who received the AZD1222 COVID-19 vaccine.

Many counts were recorded for this clone. The J gene is TRBJ2-7, the V gene TRBV4-1, with 10 bases matching TRBD1. Germline V CDR1 and CDR2: MGHRA, YSYEKL. V lost 3 bases, J lost 2 bases, and 10 bases stayed unmatched. This CDR3 comprises 17 residues. DNA of the CDR3: TGCGCCAGCAGCCACGTCCGCTCCGGGACAGGGGCCTACGAGCAGTACTTC. This encodes CASSHVRSGTGAYEQYF.

The rearrangement uses TRBV5-1 and TRBJ1-1; 7 positions agree with TRBD1. The junction had 3 bases not matched to a gene; V was cut back by 4 bases and J by 0 bases. CDR1 is SGHRS and CDR2 is YFSETQ in the germline V gene. This CDR3 contains 14 residues. The CDR3 DNA follows: TGCGCCAGCAGCCCGACAGGGTTGAACACTGAAGCTTTCTTT. Amino acid sequence: CASSPTGLNTEAFF.

This clone appeared a few times. V is TRBV7-3 and J is TRBJ1-1; D not certain. The V gene lost 2 bases and the J gene lost 3 bases, with 13 bases spanning the gap. Germline loops: CDR1 SGHTA, CDR2 FQGTGA. The CDR3 is 15 residues long. CDR3 residues: CASSLQRVEDTEAFF. The CDR3 nucleotides are TGTGCCAGCAGCTTACAACGGGTGGAAGACACTGAAGCTTTCTTT.

The chain recombines TRBV19 with TRBJ2-5, with TRBD2 matching 10 bases. The CDR3 extends over 15 amino acids. Germline-derived CDR1 and CDR2 are LNHDA and SQIVND (reference sequence). With V trimmed by 4 bases and J by 5 bases, 7 bases remained unmatched. CDR3 sequence reads: CASSTSYSGGETQYF. CDR3 nucleotides: TGTGCCAGTAGTACCTCGTATAGCGGGGGGGAGACCCAGTACTTC.

The V and J genes are TRBV28 and TRBJ2-5; 9 bases agree with TRBD1. J was trimmed by 3 bases and V by 10 bases; bases with no gene match: 12. The CDR3 is 15 amino acids. The germline gives CDR1 MDHEN, CDR2 SYDVKM. As DNA, the CDR3 is TGTGCCACCTCACAGGGGGCGCGAGGGAAAGAGACCCAGTACTTC. It is translated as CATSQGARGKETQYF.

The V call is TRBV27, the J call TRBJ2-5; the D call may be TRBD1 or TRBD2 (8 bases each). Germline values: CDR1 MNHEY, CDR2 SMNVEV (reference sequence). The CDR3 loop spans 15 amino acids. V lost 5 bases to trimming and J lost 7 bases, with 20 bases between them. The CDR3 coding sequence is TGTGCCAGCAGTCCACTTCAGGGGGCGGGGGGGACCCAGTACTTC. This sequence encodes CASSPLQGAGGTQYF.

The V gene is TRBV21-1, the J gene TRBJ2-7; the table gives TRBD1 as D, unverified against the DNA. TRBV21-1 represents a pseudogene. The CDR3 has 16 amino acids. For the CDR3, the DNA is TGTGCCAGCAGCAAAGGCGGCAGGGGGCATTTAGGCGAGCAGTACTTC. As protein: CASSKGGRGHLGEQYF.